This entry lists 10 T cell receptor beta chains sequenced from one sample in a study of technical replicates of blood from several donors. Assay: immunoSEQ multiplex PCR; the TCRdb copy retains only in-frame clones and omits some. The sample records around 80,000 clones, 75% to 90% being singletons. The sample taken for sequencing was T cells isolated from PBMCs. The receptors here all came from a human donor in good health.

This clone was counted between two and nine times. J is TRBJ1-3 and V is TRBV30, with a tentative D call TRBD1 (5 bases). CDR1 and CDR2 (germline): GTSNPN, SVGIG (reference sequence). Trimming left V 3 bases short and J 2 bases short, with 11 bases between. The CDR3 has 14 amino acids. The CDR3 reads CAWRLGGTGNTIYF. In nucleotides, the CDR3 is TGTGCCTGGAGACTGGGGGGGACTGGAAACACCATATATTTT.

The chain links TRBV6-1 to TRBJ1-2, with D possibly TRBD1 on 6 matching bases. There are 15 residues in the CDR3. Germline CDR1 is MNHNS and CDR2 is SASEGT. Trimming cost V 7 bases and J 5 bases, with 20 bases left between them. For the CDR3, the DNA is TGTGCCAGCACTACTAAACAGGGTGGGTGGTATGGCTACACCTTC. It codes for CASTTKQGGWYGYTF.

The V call is TRBV29-1, the J call TRBJ1-1; D may be TRBD1 (6 bases). With 7 bases removed from V and 8 bases from J, the gap between germline ends came to 14 bases. Germline-derived CDR1 and CDR2 are SQVTM and ANQGSEA. The CDR3 consists of 11 residues. Here the CDR3 DNA reads TGCAGCGGAGGGGGGGGCTGGGAAGCTTTCTTT. Amino acid sequence: CSGGGGWEAFF.

This chain connects TRBV11-2 to TRBJ2-7; D is ambiguous. The CDR3 contains 15 residues. Trimming cost V 5 bases and J 3 bases, with 17 bases left between them. Germline V CDR1 and CDR2: SGHAT, FQNNGV. CDR3 sequence: CASSPAFTLIYEQYF. In DNA, the CDR3 is TGTGCCAGCAGCCCCGCATTCACCCTAATCTACGAGCAGTACTTC.

This chain joins TRBV7-3 and TRBJ2-7; D not certain. Germline values: CDR1 SGHTA, CDR2 FQGTGA. V was pared by 4 bases and J by 5 bases, with 6 bases between. This CDR3 spans 11 amino acids. The CDR3 DNA reads TGTGCCAGCAGCTCCCAAAACGAGCAGTACTTC. Protein: CASSSQNEQYF.

This chain's CDR3 is CASSTGGARDTQYF. Here the CDR3 DNA reads TGTGCCAGCTCGACAGGGGGCGCAAGGGATACGCAGTATTTT. The rearrangement joins TRBV11-3 to TRBJ2-3, with 10 bases identical to TRBD1. With V trimmed by 8 bases and J by 6 bases, 8 bases remained unmatched. CDR1 and CDR2 from the germline V gene are SGHNT and YENEEA. The CDR3 has 14 amino acids.

The chain links TRBV18 to TRBJ2-6; D not resolved. The CDR3 has 15 amino acids. V shed 3 bases and J shed 2 bases, with 8 bases lying between them. Germline values: CDR1 KGHSH, CDR2 LQKENI. CDR3 sequence: CASSPLQTGANVLTF. DNA of the CDR3: TGTGCCAGCTCACCCTTGCAGACTGGGGCCAACGTCCTGACTTTC.

This chain links TRBV6-1 with TRBJ2-1, with 11 bases aligning to TRBD2. Germline CDR1 is MNHNS and CDR2 is SASEGT. This CDR3 has 18 amino acids. Trimming at V came to 1 base and at J to 7 bases, leaving 12 bases not matched to a gene. The CDR3 spells CASSEGRLAGTWGNEQFF. The CDR3 DNA follows: TGTGCCAGCAGTGAAGGGAGACTAGCGGGGACGTGGGGGAATGAGCAGTTCTTC.

The gene calls are TRBV9 and TRBJ1-1; possibly TRBD1 for D (6 bases). This CDR3 contains 15 residues. Germline lookup yields CDR1 SGDLS and CDR2 YYNGEE. Trimming stripped 0 bases from V and 4 bases from J, with 13 bases between. In DNA, the CDR3 is TGTGCCAGCAGCGTAGAGGCCGGGGGGGCCACTGAAGCTTTCTTT. Amino acids: CASSVEAGGATEAFF.

The chain links TRBV7-9 to TRBJ1-2; D uncertain. The CDR3 consists of 12 residues. Germline V gene data show CDR1 as SEHNR and CDR2 as FQNEAQ (reference sequence). V shed 5 bases and J shed 8 bases, with 12 bases lying between them. The CDR3 spells CASSPDFAGYTF. The CDR3 DNA sequence: TGTGCCAGCAGCCCCGACTTCGCCGGCTACACCTTC.